Detailed here is one T cell receptor beta chain. Its antigen is not identified. V lost 5 bases, J lost 9 bases, and 4 bases stayed unmatched. This CDR3 region has 14 residues. Germline CDR1 SGHTA, CDR2 FQGTGA. It was with a sample-barcoded 5' primer and a J-beta primer mix that a second PCR of roughly 6 to 12 cycles was run. Via MiXCR, TCRdb re-called the 5' RACE reads, giving one row per CDR3 protein. The sample lists fewer than 2,000,000 distinct CDR3 sequences, around 42% occurring once. The data derive from a study of blood T cells in healthy people across ages. Study background: Template switching retrieved approximately one barcoded beta molecule for each two T cells.

Broader study findings: One million T cells yielded diversity estimates that were considered underestimates. Naive T cell percentage showed a strong correlation with TCR beta diversity. Older age coincided with a roughly linear decline in TCR beta diversity per million T cells.

The clonotype originates from a human donor in good health. The sequenced sample was blood. The chain employs TRBV7-3 and TRBJ1-6; 10 nucleotides line up with TRBD1. The CDR3 here is CASSADRGSSPLHF. DNA of the CDR3: TGTGCCAGCAGCGCGGACAGGGGGAGTTCACCCCTCCACTTT. Full variable domain (outside the CDR3, taken from reference TRBV7-3 and TRBJ1-6): GAGVSQTPSNKVTEKGKYVELRCDPISGHTALYWYRQSLGQGPEFLIYFQGTGAADDSGLPNDRFFAVRPEGSVSTLKIQRTERGDSAVYLCASSADRGSSPLHFGNGTRLTVT.